The 28 T cell receptor beta chains below come from one sample, sequenced in a study of blood T cell repertoires in COVID-19. The repertoire was sequenced with immunoSEQ multiplex PCR; TCRdb's copy has only in-frame clones and lacks some. The table records 9,000 to 15,000 clones, around three quarters of them present only once. Sequencing was done on a sample of peripheral blood. The receptors stem from a man in his 60s with COVID-19, enrolled during active disease.

The rearrangement links TRBV7-6 to TRBJ1-4; 7 nucleotides agree with TRBD1. J was trimmed by 6 bases and V by 3 bases; bases with no gene match: 10. CDR3 length: 16 residues. Germline lookup yields CDR1 SGHVS and CDR2 FNYEAQ. This CDR3 reads CASSFYPGQKDEKLFF. The CDR3 bases are TGTGCCAGCAGCTTTTACCCGGGACAGAAGGATGAAAAACTGTTTTTT.

CDR3 bases: TGTGCCAGCAGCCCGGGACTAGCGTATGAGCAGTTCTTC. It encodes CASSPGLAYEQFF. The chain joins TRBV7-2 to TRBJ2-1; 10 positions match TRBD2. This CDR3 has 13 residues. CDR1 and CDR2 (germline): SGHTA, FQGNSA. V gave up 5 bases and J gave up 8 bases; unmatched junction bases: 3.

Only one count was recorded for this clone. The gene calls are TRBV7-9 and TRBJ2-7; D uncertain. CDR3 length equals 11 residues. Germline CDR1 is SEHNR and CDR2 is FQNEAQ (reference sequence). Trimming stripped 4 bases from V and 3 bases from J, with 4 bases between. CDR3 sequence: CASSSHYEQYV. The CDR3 bases are TGTGCCAGCAGCTCCCACTACGAGCAGTACGTC.

The chain has TRBV11-3 and TRBJ2-5, with D possibly being TRBD1 (6 bases). Germline values: CDR1 SGHNT, CDR2 YENEEA. The germline V and J ends were trimmed by 8 bases and 0 bases, with 10 bases remaining between them. This CDR3 has 13 residues. The CDR3 region has the DNA TGTGCCAGCTCCTACAGGGACCAAGAGACCCAGTACTTC. The encoded protein is CASSYRDQETQYF.

This clone occurred a few times. This rearrangement joins TRBV7-8 to TRBJ1-2; unclear D gene. The CDR3 contains 14 residues. Per the germline V gene, CDR1 is SGHVS and CDR2 is FQNEAQ. V was pared by 1 base and J by 1 base, with 7 bases between. The CDR3 sequence is CASSLVPGNYGYTF. The DNA of the CDR3 is TGTGCCAGCAGCTTAGTTCCGGGTAACTATGGCTACACCTTC.

This chain links TRBV7-2 with TRBJ2-3; TRBD2 matches 11 bases. The CDR3 has 17 amino acids. The junction had 6 bases not matched to a gene; V was cut back by 0 bases and J by 4 bases. Per the germline V gene, CDR1 is SGHTA and CDR2 is FQGNSA. The CDR3: CASSLAVLAGVADTQYF. The CDR3 DNA is TGTGCCAGCAGCTTAGCCGTACTAGCGGGAGTGGCAGATACGCAGTATTTT.

This chain uses TRBV5-1 with TRBJ2-1; 8 bases agree with TRBD2. The CDR3 extends over 15 amino acids. V lost 0 bases and J lost 9; bases outside the gene matches: 8. The germline V gene encodes CDR1 SGHRS and CDR2 YFSETQ. The CDR3, as DNA: TGCGCCAGCAGCTTGGGAAGCGGGAGTTATAGTGAGCAGTTCTTC. It specifies CASSLGSGSYSEQFF. Combining the CDR3 with reference TRBV5-1 and TRBJ2-1 gives the whole variable domain KAGVTQTPRYLIKTRGQQVTLSCSPISGHRSVSWYQQTPGQGLQFLFEYFSETQRNKGNFPGRFSGRQFSNSRSEMNVSTLELGDSALYLCASSLGSGSYSEQFFGPGTRLTVL.

The CDR3 nucleotides read TGTGCCAGCAGCCTAGCGGGGGCTCAAGAGACCCAGTACTTC. Protein product: CASSLAGAQETQYF. This rearrangement joins TRBV2 to TRBJ2-5; 10 nucleotides line up with TRBD2. With V trimmed by 6 bases and J by 2 bases, 3 bases remained unmatched. The CDR3 spans 14 residues. Germline V gene lookup returns CDR1 SNHLY and CDR2 FYNNEI.

This clone was found once. This sequence joins TRBV20-1 and TRBJ2-5; a weak D match, TRBD1 (6 bases). Trimming stripped 3 bases from V and 3 bases from J, with 17 bases between. CDR1 and CDR2 from the germline V gene are DFQATT and SNEGSKA (reference sequence). The CDR3 extends over 15 amino acids. CDR3 region: CSASVPVGTKETQYF. CDR3 in DNA: TGCAGTGCTAGTGTTCCTGTCGGGACAAAAGAGACCCAGTACTTC.

The J gene is TRBJ1-3, the V gene TRBV28; D not resolved. This CDR3 contains 14 residues. CDR1 MDHEN and CDR2 SYDVKM come from the germline V gene. The V gene lost 6 bases and the J gene lost 0 bases, with 9 bases spanning the gap. CDR3 coding DNA: TGTGCCAGCAGCCTACGGAGCTCTGGAAACACCATATATTTT. Its protein product is CASSLRSSGNTIYF.

The CDR3, as DNA: TGTGCCAGCAGCTTGGCCGTACAGGGGAATGGGTCACCCCTCCACTTT. Translation gives CASSLAVQGNGSPLHF. The V gene is TRBV7-9, the J gene TRBJ1-6; TRBD1 matches at 7 bases. Trimming removed 3 bases from V and 10 bases from J; junction bases left unmatched: 12. The germline V gene encodes CDR1 SEHNR and CDR2 FQNEAQ (reference sequence). The CDR3 is 16 amino acids.

This chain links TRBV6-1 with TRBJ2-4; D is unclear. CDR1 and CDR2 (germline): MNHNS, SASEGT. V was trimmed by 2 bases and J by 0 bases, leaving 11 bases between them. The CDR3 sequence is 16 residues long. The CDR3 spells CASSEWALLAKNIQYF. In DNA form, the CDR3 reads TGTGCCAGCAGTGAATGGGCATTGCTAGCCAAAAACATTCAGTACTTC.

The chain carries TRBV19 and TRBJ2-3; no firm D call. This CDR3 comprises 14 residues. Between the trimmed V and J ends, which lost 1 base and 1 base, there was a span of 6 bases. CDR1 LNHDA and CDR2 SQIVND come from the germline V gene (reference sequence). CDR3 in DNA: TGTGCCAGTAGTATAGCTCAGGGCACAGATACGCAGTATTTT. This gives the protein CASSIAQGTDTQYF.

The rearrangement uses TRBV5-6 and TRBJ1-1; possible D gene TRBD1, 6 bases. Germline CDR1 and CDR2: SGHDT and YYEEEE. The CDR3 totals 15 residues. The ends were cut back, 0 bases at V and 10 bases at J, with 19 bases in the middle. CDR3 residues: CASSLERGRRTPAFF. CDR3 sequence (DNA): TGTGCCAGCAGCTTGGAGCGGGGGCGCCGGACTCCAGCTTTCTTT.

The count of this clone is one. The chain couples TRBV24-1 to TRBJ2-2; TRBD1 matches 7 bases. The V and J ends lost 7 bases and 6 bases, in that order; junction bases with no gene match: 7. Germline V gives CDR1 KGHDR, CDR2 SFDVKD. The CDR3 runs to 14 residues. The CDR3, as DNA: TGTGCCACCAGCGACAGGGTAGGCCCCGGGGAGCTGTTTTTT. It specifies CATSDRVGPGELFF.

This clone was seen only once. The chain couples TRBV9 to TRBJ1-1; 11 positions match TRBD1. V trimming: 3 bases; J trimming: 7 bases; junction bases outside the gene matches: 8. Germline assignment: CDR1 SGDLS and CDR2 YYNGEE. This CDR3 has 15 amino acids. The CDR3 region has the DNA TGTGCCAGCAGCGCAAGGACAGGGGGCTTCAATGAAGCTTTCTTT. This codes for CASSARTGGFNEAFF.

The chain employs TRBV27 and TRBJ1-5; D is ambiguous. The CDR3 covers 18 residues. Germline-derived CDR1 and CDR2 are MNHEY and SMNVEV (reference sequence). V was clipped by 2 bases and J by 0 bases, with 17 bases between them. The CDR3 spells CASSLESEGRYSNQPQHF. CDR3 nucleotides: TGTGCCAGCAGTTTAGAAAGTGAGGGCCGCTATAGCAATCAGCCCCAGCATTTT.

This chain links TRBV10-2 with TRBJ2-6, with 9 positions matching TRBD1. This CDR3 is 17 amino acids long. The J segment lost 0 bases and the V segment lost 6 bases, leaving 6 bases of the junction unmatched. Germline CDR1 WSHSY, CDR2 SAAADI. CDR3 region: CASRLGQGNSGANVLTF. In nucleotides, the CDR3 is TGCGCCAGCAGATTGGGACAGGGAAACTCTGGGGCCAACGTCCTGACTTTC.

CDR3 loop: CASSPGLAGNQPQHF. For the CDR3, the DNA is TGCGCCAGCAGCCCGGGACTGGCGGGCAATCAGCCCCAGCATTTT. V and J are TRBV4-3 and TRBJ1-5; TRBD1 is a possible D gene (5 bases). V was shortened by 4 bases and J by 2 bases, with 12 bases between the two germline ends. Germline V gene sequence: CDR1 LGHNA, CDR2 YSLEER. CDR3 length: 15 amino acids.

The chain carries TRBV24-1 and TRBJ2-1; D is uncertain. This CDR3 is 17 amino acids long. Germline assignment: CDR1 KGHDR and CDR2 SFDVKD. V was clipped by 4 bases and J by 4 bases, with 19 bases between them. This CDR3 is CATSDRLSGGSYNEQFF. In DNA form, the CDR3 reads TGTGCCACCAGTGACCGCCTGAGTGGCGGATCATACAATGAGCAGTTCTTC.

The gene calls are TRBV19 and TRBJ1-2, with D maybe TRBD1 (5 bases). Germline V gene sequence: CDR1 LNHDA, CDR2 SQIVND (reference sequence). Deletions cut 6 bases from V and 6 bases from J, with 14 bases between. The CDR3 covers 13 residues. CDR3 sequence: CASSLQGSNGYTF. In DNA form, the CDR3 reads TGTGCCAGTAGCTTGCAGGGTTCCAATGGCTACACCTTC.

The chain has TRBV5-4 and TRBJ1-5; TRBD1 matches at 8 bases. Trimming cost V 0 bases and J 3 bases; bases outside gene matches: 14. CDR3 length: 19 residues. Germline values: CDR1 SGHNT, CDR2 YYREEE (reference sequence). The CDR3 sequence: CASSLGPPHQGAVNQPQHF. The CDR3 DNA reads as TGTGCCAGCAGCTTGGGACCACCCCACCAGGGGGCCGTCAATCAGCCCCAGCATTTT.

This chain uses TRBV30 with TRBJ2-1; 9 nucleotides agree with TRBD2. CDR1 and CDR2 (germline): GTSNPN, SVGIG (reference sequence). The CDR3 spans 15 residues. Germline trimming cut 4 bases from V and 2 bases from J; bases unmatched to any gene: 6. CDR3 bases: TGTGCCTGGATTGGCGGGGGGGCCGCCTACAATGAGCAGTTCTTC. Translation gives CAWIGGGAAYNEQFF.

The J gene is TRBJ1-3, the V gene TRBV11-2; no clear D gene. This CDR3 is built from 14 residues. CDR1 is SGHAT, CDR2 FQNNGV, per germline. V lost 4 bases and J lost 4, with 11 bases in between. The CDR3: CASSSTVSGNTIYF. The CDR3 DNA sequence: TGTGCCAGCAGCTCCACAGTTTCGGGAAACACCATATATTTT.

This clone appeared once. The rearrangement joins TRBV10-3 to TRBJ2-5, with D possibly being TRBD2 (5 bases). Between the trimmed V and J ends, which lost 4 bases and 4 bases, there was a span of 13 bases. CDR3 size: 14 residues. Germline CDR1 and CDR2: ENHRY and SYGVKD. The CDR3 protein is CAISAGPSGETQYF. The CDR3 DNA sequence: TGTGCCATCAGTGCCGGTCCGAGCGGAGAGACCCAGTACTTC.

DNA of the CDR3: TGTGCCACCAGCGGACGGACAGGGGGGCTTTCCTACAATGAGCAGTTCTTC. Residues: CATSGRTGGLSYNEQFF. The chain recombines TRBV15 with TRBJ2-1; 10 positions agree with TRBD1. The junction had 8 bases not matched to a gene; V was cut back by 5 bases and J by 1 base. The CDR3 length is 17 residues. Germline V gene lookup returns CDR1 LNHNV and CDR2 YYDKDF (reference sequence).

The chain links TRBV20-1 to TRBJ2-1; 9 nucleotides agree with TRBD2. The V and J ends lost 3 bases and 1 base, in that order; junction bases with no gene match: 7. In germline, CDR1 is DFQATT, CDR2 SNEGSKA (reference sequence). The CDR3 loop spans 16 amino acids. The CDR3 region has the DNA TGCAGTGCTAGTAGCGGGAGTTCAGGGTCCTACAATGAGCAGTTCTTC. It specifies CSASSGSSGSYNEQFF.

The genes are TRBV30 and TRBJ1-3, with a weak D call TRBD1 (5 bases). Trimming removed 0 bases at V and 6 bases at J, with 12 bases between. Germline V gene lookup returns CDR1 GTSNPN and CDR2 SVGIG (reference sequence). This CDR3 is built from 14 residues. For the CDR3, the DNA is TGTGCCTGGAGTGTTGGGGCAATTGAAAACACCATATATTTT. Protein sequence: CAWSVGAIENTIYF.